Each of the 29 T cell receptor beta chains below was sequenced from the same sample in a study of regulatory T cells in long-lasting Graves disease. Relying on iRepertoire HTBI primers and Arm-PCR of CDR3 regions, the team built TCR beta libraries. TCRdb reprocessed the multiplex PCR reads via MiXCR and lists one record per CDR3 protein. In the table there are 400,000 to 500,000 distinct CDR3 sequences, 14% of which are singletons. Time point described: newly diagnosed GD, antithyroid drugs for less than 3 months. PBMC-extracted RNA yielded the TCR library. The same specimen was also included in a second study, on T cells in Graves' hyperthyroidism and ophthalmopathy.

Specimen: peripheral blood mononuclear cells (PBMCs), collected at new diagnosis, from a patient treated with antithyroid drugs. The receptors were sampled from a woman aged 45-65 years with Graves disease.

In nucleotides, the CDR3 is TGTGCCAGTAGTATACGCCTGGACGGAAGAGGCAATCAGCCCCAGCATTTT. This gives the protein CASSIRLDGRGNQPQHF. This sequence joins TRBV19 and TRBJ1-5; D is unclear. Trimming removed 2 bases at V and 2 bases at J, with 16 bases between. The CDR3 covers 17 residues. Per the germline V gene, CDR1 is LNHDA and CDR2 is SQIVND (reference sequence).

This clonotype has ten or more counts. This chain links TRBV28 with TRBJ2-7; D is undetermined. The CDR3 is 12 residues long. V was clipped by 2 bases and J by 6 bases, with 8 bases between them. Germline V CDR1 and CDR2: MDHEN, SYDVKM. The CDR3 coding sequence is TGTGCCAGCAGTTTACCAGCGTTCGAGCAGTACTTC. Protein: CASSLPAFEQYF.

This clonotype came up many times. V usage is TRBV28 and J usage is TRBJ2-1, with 12 bases identical to TRBD2. The CDR3 covers 15 residues. Germline values: CDR1 MDHEN, CDR2 SYDVKM. V dropped 9 bases and J dropped 4; count of bases not matched to a gene: 7. CDR3 region: CASGQGTSGYNEQFF. The CDR3 nucleotides are TGTGCCAGTGGGCAAGGGACTAGCGGGTACAATGAGCAGTTCTTC.

In its sample, this clonotype was seen a few times. The V gene is TRBV28, the J gene TRBJ2-7, with unresolved D. V lost 7 bases to trimming and J lost 7 bases, with 11 bases between them. This CDR3 spans 11 amino acids. Germline assignment: CDR1 MDHEN and CDR2 SYDVKM. The CDR3 sequence: CASTATREQYF. For the CDR3, the DNA is TGTGCCAGCACCGCGACTCGAGAGCAGTACTTC.

This clonotype came up many times. The chain links TRBV20-1 to TRBJ1-2; maybe TRBD1 (5 bases). CDR1 and CDR2 (germline): DFQATT, SNEGSKA (reference sequence). CDR3 length: 14 amino acids. V dropped 0 bases and J dropped 6 bases, with 14 bases sitting between them. The CDR3 protein is CSARDRSREDGYTF. The CDR3 DNA reads TGCAGTGCTAGAGACCGAAGCAGGGAGGATGGCTACACCTTC.

Regarding this clonotype: This likely traces to a read error, being one base from a far larger clone. The chain is built from TRBV28 and TRBJ2-1, with 10 bases lining up with TRBD2. The CDR3 has 16 residues. The germline V gene encodes CDR1 MDHEN and CDR2 SYDVKM. The CDR3 sequence: CASSLLLAGITYEQSF. CDR3 DNA sequence: TGTGCCAGCAGTTTGCTACTAGCGGGGATAACCTACGAGCAGTCCTTC.

This clonotype has only a few counts. The rearrangement uses TRBV20-1 and TRBJ2-5, with 10 bases lining up with TRBD2. Germline V gives CDR1 DFQATT, CDR2 SNEGSKA (reference sequence). Unmatched junction bases numbered 7, after V lost 4 bases and J lost 5 bases. The CDR3 loop spans 14 amino acids. The CDR3 loop is CSATTGTSVETQYF. CDR3 sequence (DNA): TGCAGTGCTACAACCGGGACTAGCGTGGAGACCCAGTACTTC.

This clonotype came up many times. The chain uses TRBV28 and TRBJ1-1; 12 nucleotides match TRBD1. The CDR3 extends over 17 amino acids. V was pared by 3 bases and J by 3 bases, with 8 bases of the junction left unmatched. From germline, CDR1 is MDHEN and CDR2 SYDVKM. The CDR3, as DNA: TGTGCCAGCAGTTTGTGGGACAGGGGGCCTCGGGACACTGAAGCTTTCTTT. It encodes CASSLWDRGPRDTEAFF.

This clonotype was observed at least ten times. In nucleotides, the CDR3 is TGTGCCAGCAGCCTTACAGGGGGCCGCAATCAGCCCCAGCATTTT. Protein product: CASSLTGGRNQPQHF. V and J are TRBV5-6 and TRBJ1-5, with 9 bases lining up with TRBD1. The germline V gene has CDR1 SGHDT and CDR2 YYEEEE. This CDR3 has 15 residues. V was pared by 4 bases and J by 2 bases, with 4 bases of the junction left unmatched.

This clonotype showed up just a few times. This chain uses TRBV5-4 with TRBJ2-3, with 11 bases fitting TRBD1. The germline gives CDR1 SGHNT, CDR2 YYREEE (reference sequence). V gave up 4 bases and J gave up 0 bases; unmatched junction bases: 4. The CDR3 contains 16 residues. The chain's CDR3 is CASSARTGGSTDTQYF. In DNA, the CDR3 is TGTGCCAGCAGCGCCCGGACAGGGGGCAGCACAGATACGCAGTATTTT.

This clonotype showed up many times. J is TRBJ1-1 and V is TRBV5-1; D is undetermined. The germline V gene has CDR1 SGHRS and CDR2 YFSETQ. The CDR3 length is 14 residues. The V end was cut by 3 bases, the J end by 0 bases, with 9 bases between. DNA for the CDR3: TGCGCCAGCAGCTACCGGGAAATGAACACTGAAGCTTTCTTT. Translated: CASSYREMNTEAFF. The full variable domain, its missing parts supplied by reference TRBV5-1 and TRBJ1-1, is KAGVTQTPRYLIKTRGQQVTLSCSPISGHRSVSWYQQTPGQGLQFLFEYFSETQRNKGNFPGRFSGRQFSNSRSEMNVSTLELGDSALYLCASSYREMNTEAFFGQGTRLTVV.

This clonotype was recorded many times. The CDR3 is CASSQGLASTDTQYF. The CDR3 nucleotides read TGTGCCAGCAGTCAAGGACTCGCTAGCACAGATACGCAGTATTTT. The genes are TRBV28 and TRBJ2-3; perhaps TRBD2 as D (5 bases). CDR1 is MDHEN and CDR2 is SYDVKM in the germline V gene. V lost 5 bases, J lost 0 bases, and 12 bases lay in between. This CDR3 has 15 amino acids. Looking up the rest from reference TRBV28 and TRBJ2-3 gives the full variable domain: DVKVTQSSRYLVKRTGEKVFLECVQDMDHENMFWYRQDPGLGLRLIYFSYDVKMKEKGDIPEGYSVSREKKERFSLILESASTNQTSMYLCASSQGLASTDTQYFGPGTRLTVL.

This clonotype showed up many times. V and J are TRBV20-1 and TRBJ2-1; TRBD2 might be the D (5 bases). The CDR3 contains 15 residues. V was clipped by 4 bases and J by 0 bases, with 13 bases between them. Germline lookup yields CDR1 DFQATT and CDR2 SNEGSKA (reference sequence). In DNA, the CDR3 is TGCAGTGCTATCCTGACCCGGGGCTCCTACAATGAGCAGTTCTTC. The encoded protein is CSAILTRGSYNEQFF.

This clonotype has a handful of counts. The V and J genes are TRBV5-1 and TRBJ1-2; the match to TRBD1 covers 7 bases. Germline V gene sequence: CDR1 SGHRS, CDR2 YFSETQ. The V and J ends lost 2 bases and 2 bases, in that order; junction bases with no gene match: 6. The CDR3 loop spans 15 amino acids. The chain's CDR3 is CASSFRTGNNYGYTF. In DNA, the CDR3 is TGCGCCAGCAGCTTTCGGACAGGAAACAACTATGGCTACACCTTC.

V usage is TRBV7-9 and J usage is TRBJ2-2; possibly TRBD2 for D (6 bases). V was clipped by 5 bases and J by 3 bases, with 13 bases between them. CDR1 is SEHNR, CDR2 FQNEAQ, per germline (reference sequence). The CDR3 length is 15 residues. The CDR3 region has the DNA TGTGCCAGCAGCCTCCCGGGACTGCACACCGGGGAGCTGTTTTTT. Encoded protein: CASSLPGLHTGELFF.

This clonotype was seen repeatedly, ten times or more. The genes are TRBV28 and TRBJ1-2; 9 bases map to TRBD1. The CDR3 is 13 amino acids. The germline V gene has CDR1 MDHEN and CDR2 SYDVKM. The trim removed 6 bases at V and 8 bases at J, leaving 7 bases unmatched. CDR3: CASRHRGRDGYTF. The CDR3 DNA sequence: TGTGCCAGCAGACACAGGGGGCGCGACGGCTACACCTTC.

This clonotype has at least ten counts. The V and J genes are TRBV2 and TRBJ1-2, with D hard to call. The CDR3 is 14 residues long. Looked up from germline, CDR1 is SNHLY and CDR2 is FYNNEI. V lost 5 bases to trimming and J lost 0 bases, with 10 bases between them. The CDR3 DNA reads TGTGCCAGCAGTCAGGAGCATTCTAACTATGGCTACACCTTC. This codes for CASSQEHSNYGYTF.

The chain combines TRBV12-3 or TRBV12-4 with TRBJ2-5, with 9 bases that match TRBD2. This CDR3 is 16 amino acids long. Trimming cost V 4 bases and J 1 base; bases outside gene matches: 7. CDR3 nucleotide sequence: TGTGCCAGCAGTTACGACTCAGCGGGAGGCCAAGAGACCCAGTACTTC. This translates into CASSYDSAGGQETQYF.

This clonotype came up many times. The chain has TRBV2 and TRBJ2-7; 7 positions agree with TRBD2. This CDR3 has 16 amino acids. In germline, CDR1 is SNHLY, CDR2 FYNNEI. Trimming took 0 bases from V and 2 from J; bases not matched to a gene: 7. This chain's CDR3 is CASSEASSGVAYEQYF. The CDR3, as DNA: TGTGCCAGCAGTGAAGCTTCTAGCGGAGTGGCCTACGAGCAGTACTTC.

This clonotype occurred a few times. V gene TRBV5-1 combines with J gene TRBJ1-1; 8 bases align to TRBD1. CDR1 SGHRS and CDR2 YFSETQ come from the germline V gene. The CDR3 has 14 amino acids. J was trimmed by 7 bases and V by 1 base; bases with no gene match: 6. The CDR3 reads CASSLNRGTHEAFF. CDR3 coding DNA: TGCGCCAGCAGCTTGAACAGGGGGACCCATGAAGCTTTCTTT.

This clonotype was seen repeatedly, ten times or more. The gene calls are TRBV11-3 and TRBJ2-3; D ambiguous. Germline CDR1 and CDR2: SGHNT and YENEEA. The CDR3 loop spans 14 amino acids. V was cut by 8 bases and J by 2 bases, with 14 bases left in between. The CDR3 DNA follows: TGTGCCAGCTCCCCGGCAGACAACACAGATACGCAGTATTTT. It encodes CASSPADNTDTQYF.

This clonotype has only one observation. The chain combines TRBV5-1 with TRBJ2-3, with TRBD1 matching 9 bases. The germline V gene has CDR1 SGHRS and CDR2 YFSETQ. V shed 0 bases, J shed 5 bases, and the junction held 4 bases outside the gene matches. There are 15 residues in the CDR3. CDR3 loop: CASSLDGTGIDTQYF. The CDR3 DNA follows: TGCGCCAGCAGCTTGGACGGGACAGGGATAGATACGCAGTATTTT.

This clonotype was seen repeatedly, ten times or more. V gene TRBV4-1 combines with J gene TRBJ2-7; D is unresolved. This CDR3 is 13 amino acids long. V was cut by 0 bases and J by 5 bases, with 8 bases left in between. Germline V gene data show CDR1 as MGHRA and CDR2 as YSYEKL. The chain's CDR3 is CASSQEIVDEQYF. In DNA, the CDR3 is TGCGCCAGCAGCCAAGAAATCGTCGACGAGCAGTACTTC.

The CDR3 region has the DNA TGTGCCAGCTCACCTCAGGGCGGATTCAATCAGCCCCAGCATTTT. Translating it yields CASSPQGGFNQPQHF. The genes are TRBV18 and TRBJ1-5; D is possibly TRBD1 (5 bases). The germline gives CDR1 KGHSH, CDR2 LQKENI. The V end lost 3 bases, the J end lost 3 bases, and 12 bases lay between the germline ends. The CDR3 contains 15 residues.

The rearrangement links TRBV10-3 to TRBJ2-3; 7 bases agree with TRBD2. Germline CDR1 and CDR2: ENHRY and SYGVKD. The CDR3 spans 16 residues. After removal of 0 bases from V and 5 bases from J, the junction contained 8 bases not matched to a gene. The CDR3 protein is CAISESLAGVIDTQYF. CDR3 nucleotides: TGTGCCATCAGTGAGTCGTTGGCGGGAGTTATAGATACGCAGTATTTT.

This clonotype was seen only a few times. This may be a read error: a much more frequent sequence differs by one nucleotide. This chain joins TRBV6-1 and TRBJ2-7; D remains unclear. Trimming pared 4 bases from V and 3 bases from J, leaving 7 bases between. The CDR3 length is 12 residues. From germline, CDR1 is MNHNS and CDR2 SASEGT. The DNA for the CDR3 is TGTGCCAGCAGTGCAGGCTTCTACGAGCAGTACTTC. Translating it yields CASSAGFYEQYF.

This clonotype was picked up many times. The rearrangement joins TRBV2 to TRBJ1-2; 9 bases are shared with TRBD1. Trimming took 6 bases from V and 8 from J; bases not matched to a gene: 4. This CDR3 has 12 amino acids. Per germline, CDR1 SNHLY and CDR2 FYNNEI. CDR3 bases: TGTGCCAGCAGCCGGGACAGGGAGGGCTACACCTTC. This encodes CASSRDREGYTF.

This sequence joins TRBV11-1 and TRBJ2-7, with D unclear. CDR3 length: 14 amino acids. V was trimmed by 3 bases and J by 3 bases, leaving 12 bases between them. Per the germline V gene, CDR1 is SGHAT and CDR2 is FQDESV (reference sequence). The CDR3 protein is CASSLEGRFYEQYF. The CDR3 DNA follows: TGTGCCAGCAGCTTGGAAGGGCGGTTCTACGAGCAGTACTTC.

The chain couples TRBV30 to TRBJ1-3, with D perhaps TRBD1 (6 bases). CDR1 is GTSNPN, CDR2 SVGIG, per germline (reference sequence). V gave up 3 bases and J gave up 4 bases, with 16 bases separating them. This CDR3 region has 15 residues. Here the CDR3 reads CAWSAPGGRGNTIYF. CDR3 DNA sequence: TGTGCCTGGAGCGCCCCGGGGGGGCGCGGAAACACCATATATTTT.